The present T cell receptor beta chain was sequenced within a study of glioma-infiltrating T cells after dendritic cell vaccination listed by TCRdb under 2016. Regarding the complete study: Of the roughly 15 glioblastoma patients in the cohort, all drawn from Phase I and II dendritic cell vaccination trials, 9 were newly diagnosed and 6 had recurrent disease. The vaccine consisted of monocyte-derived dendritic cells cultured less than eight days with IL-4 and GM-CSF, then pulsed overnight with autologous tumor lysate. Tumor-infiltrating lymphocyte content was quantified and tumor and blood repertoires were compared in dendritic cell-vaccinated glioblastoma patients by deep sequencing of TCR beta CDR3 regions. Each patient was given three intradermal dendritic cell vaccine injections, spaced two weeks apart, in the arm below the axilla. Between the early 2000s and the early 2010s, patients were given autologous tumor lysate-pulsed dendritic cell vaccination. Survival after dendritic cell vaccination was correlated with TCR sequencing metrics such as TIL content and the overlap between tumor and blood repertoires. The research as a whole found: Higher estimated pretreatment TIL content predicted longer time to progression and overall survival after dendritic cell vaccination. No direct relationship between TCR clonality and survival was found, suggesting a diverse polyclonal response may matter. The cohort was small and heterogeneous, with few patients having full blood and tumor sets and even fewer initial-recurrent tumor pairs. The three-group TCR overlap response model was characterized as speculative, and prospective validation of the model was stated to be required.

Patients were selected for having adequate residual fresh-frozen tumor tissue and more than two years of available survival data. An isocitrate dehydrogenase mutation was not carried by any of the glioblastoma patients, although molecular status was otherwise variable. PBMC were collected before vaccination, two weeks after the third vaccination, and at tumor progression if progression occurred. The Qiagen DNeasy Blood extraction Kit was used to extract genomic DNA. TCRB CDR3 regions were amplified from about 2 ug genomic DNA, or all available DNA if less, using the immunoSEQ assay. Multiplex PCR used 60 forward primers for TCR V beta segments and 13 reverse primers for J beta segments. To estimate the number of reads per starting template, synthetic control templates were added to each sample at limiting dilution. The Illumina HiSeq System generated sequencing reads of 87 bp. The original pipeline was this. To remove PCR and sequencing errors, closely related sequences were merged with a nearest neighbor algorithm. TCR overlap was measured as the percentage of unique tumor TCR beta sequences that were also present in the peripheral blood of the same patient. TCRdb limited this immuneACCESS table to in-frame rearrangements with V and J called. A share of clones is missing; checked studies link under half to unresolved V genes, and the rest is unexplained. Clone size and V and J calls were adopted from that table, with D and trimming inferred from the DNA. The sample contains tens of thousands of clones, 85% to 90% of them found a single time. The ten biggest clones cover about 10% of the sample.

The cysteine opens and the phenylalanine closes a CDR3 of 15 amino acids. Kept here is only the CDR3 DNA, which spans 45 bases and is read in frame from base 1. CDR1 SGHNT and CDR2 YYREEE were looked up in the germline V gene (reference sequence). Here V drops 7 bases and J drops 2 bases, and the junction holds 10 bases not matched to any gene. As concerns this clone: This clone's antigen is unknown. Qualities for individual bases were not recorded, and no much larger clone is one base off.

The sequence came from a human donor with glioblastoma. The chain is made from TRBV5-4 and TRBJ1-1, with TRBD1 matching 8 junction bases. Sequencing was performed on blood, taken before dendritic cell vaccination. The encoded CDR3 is CASQGDRGRNTEAFF. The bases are TGTGCCAGCCAGGGTGACAGGGGACGAAACACTGAAGCTTTCTTT.